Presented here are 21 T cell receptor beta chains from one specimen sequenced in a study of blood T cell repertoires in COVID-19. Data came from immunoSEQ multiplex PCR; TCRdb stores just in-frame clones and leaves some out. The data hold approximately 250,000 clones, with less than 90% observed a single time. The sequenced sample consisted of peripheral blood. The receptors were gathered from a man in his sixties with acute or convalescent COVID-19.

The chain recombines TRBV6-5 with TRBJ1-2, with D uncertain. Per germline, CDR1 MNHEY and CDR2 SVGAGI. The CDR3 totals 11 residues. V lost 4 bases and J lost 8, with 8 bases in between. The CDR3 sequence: CASSSSFGYTF. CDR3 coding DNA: TGTGCCAGCAGTTCCTCCTTCGGCTACACCTTC.

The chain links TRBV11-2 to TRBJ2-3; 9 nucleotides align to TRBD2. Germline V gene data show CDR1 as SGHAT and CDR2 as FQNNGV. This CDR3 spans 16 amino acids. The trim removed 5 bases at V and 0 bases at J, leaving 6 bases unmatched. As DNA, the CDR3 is TGTGCCAGCAGCCCCTGGAGCGGGAGGAGCACAGATACGCAGTATTTT. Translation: CASSPWSGRSTDTQYF.

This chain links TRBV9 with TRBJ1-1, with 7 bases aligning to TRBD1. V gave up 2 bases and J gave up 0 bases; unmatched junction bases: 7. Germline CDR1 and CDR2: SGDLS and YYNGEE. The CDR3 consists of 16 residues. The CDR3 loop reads CASSVGGQLMNTEAFF. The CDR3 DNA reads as TGTGCCAGCAGCGTCGGGGGACAGCTCATGAACACTGAAGCTTTCTTT. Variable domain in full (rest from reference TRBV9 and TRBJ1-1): DSGVTQTPKHLITATGQRVTLRCSPRSGDLSVYWYQQSLDQGLQFLIQYYNGEERAKGNILERFSAQQFPDLHSELNLSSLELGDSALYFCASSVGGQLMNTEAFFGQGTRLTVV.

The CDR3 protein is CASSLRGPNSPLHF. The DNA for the CDR3 is TGTGCCAGCAGTCTCAGAGGGCCTAATTCACCCCTCCACTTT. The chain has TRBV28 and TRBJ1-6; no definite D call. CDR3 size: 14 residues. V gave up 5 bases and J gave up 6 bases, with 11 bases separating them. CDR1 is MDHEN and CDR2 is SYDVKM in the germline V gene.

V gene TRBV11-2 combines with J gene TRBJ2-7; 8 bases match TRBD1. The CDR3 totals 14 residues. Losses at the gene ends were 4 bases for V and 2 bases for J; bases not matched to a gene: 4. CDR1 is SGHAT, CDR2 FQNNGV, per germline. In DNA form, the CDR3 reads TGTGCCAGCAGCTCTTGGACAGGGACCTACGAGCAGTACTTC. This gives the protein CASSSWTGTYEQYF. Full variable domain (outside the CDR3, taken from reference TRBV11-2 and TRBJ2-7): EAGVAQSPRYKIIEKRQSVAFWCNPISGHATLYWYQQILGQGPKLLIQFQNNGVVDDSQLPKDRFSAERLKGVDSTLKIQPAKLEDSAVYLCASSSWTGTYEQYFGPGTRLTVT.

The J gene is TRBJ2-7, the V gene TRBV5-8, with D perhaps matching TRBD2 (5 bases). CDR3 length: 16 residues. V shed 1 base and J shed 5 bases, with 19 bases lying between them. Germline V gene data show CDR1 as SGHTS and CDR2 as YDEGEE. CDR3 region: CASSLYPPVPRDEQYF. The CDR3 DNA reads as TGTGCCAGCAGCTTGTATCCCCCGGTCCCGAGGGACGAGCAGTACTTC.

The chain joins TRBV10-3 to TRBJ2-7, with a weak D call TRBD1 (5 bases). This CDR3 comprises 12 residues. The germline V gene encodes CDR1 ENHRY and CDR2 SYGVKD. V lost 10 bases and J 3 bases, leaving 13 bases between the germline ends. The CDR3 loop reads CATKQDGYEQYF. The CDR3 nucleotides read TGTGCCACCAAACAGGATGGCTACGAGCAGTACTTC.

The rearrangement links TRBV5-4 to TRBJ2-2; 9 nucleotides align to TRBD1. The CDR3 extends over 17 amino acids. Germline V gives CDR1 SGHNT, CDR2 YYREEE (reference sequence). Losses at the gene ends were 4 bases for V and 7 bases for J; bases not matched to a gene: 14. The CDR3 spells CASSQWVGQGKFGELFF. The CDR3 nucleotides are TGTGCCAGCAGCCAATGGGTGGGACAGGGCAAATTCGGGGAGCTGTTTTTT.

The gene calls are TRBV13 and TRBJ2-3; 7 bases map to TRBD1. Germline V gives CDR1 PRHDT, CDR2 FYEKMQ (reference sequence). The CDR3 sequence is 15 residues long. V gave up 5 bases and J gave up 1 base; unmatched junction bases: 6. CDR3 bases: TGTGCCAGCAGCGCAAGGACAGGACGCACAGATACGCAGTATTTT. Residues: CASSARTGRTDTQYF.

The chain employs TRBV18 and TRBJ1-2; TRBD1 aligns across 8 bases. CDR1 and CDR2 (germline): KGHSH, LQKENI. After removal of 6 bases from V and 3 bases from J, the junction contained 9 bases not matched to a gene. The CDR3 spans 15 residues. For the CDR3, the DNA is TGTGCCAGCTCGCAAGACAGGGGCCAAGACTATGGCTACACCTTC. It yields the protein CASSQDRGQDYGYTF.

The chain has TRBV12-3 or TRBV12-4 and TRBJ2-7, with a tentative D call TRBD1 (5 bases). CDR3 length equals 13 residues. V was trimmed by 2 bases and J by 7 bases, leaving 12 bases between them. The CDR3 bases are TGTGCCAGCAGTTTACTGGGGCCTAATGAGCAGTACTTC. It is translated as CASSLLGPNEQYF.

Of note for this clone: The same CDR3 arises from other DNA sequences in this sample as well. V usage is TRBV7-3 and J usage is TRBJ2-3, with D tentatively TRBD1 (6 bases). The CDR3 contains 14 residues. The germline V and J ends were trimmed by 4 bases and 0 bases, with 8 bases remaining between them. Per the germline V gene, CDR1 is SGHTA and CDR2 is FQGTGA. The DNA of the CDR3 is TGTGCCAGCAGCTCCGGGACAAGCACAGATACGCAGTATTTT. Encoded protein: CASSSGTSTDTQYF.

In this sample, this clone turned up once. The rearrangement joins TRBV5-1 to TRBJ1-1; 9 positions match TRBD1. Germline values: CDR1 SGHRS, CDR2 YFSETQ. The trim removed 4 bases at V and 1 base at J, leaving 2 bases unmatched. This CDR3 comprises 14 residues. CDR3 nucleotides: TGCGCCAGCAGCGTGACAGGGGGGAACACTGAAGCTTTCTTT. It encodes CASSVTGGNTEAFF. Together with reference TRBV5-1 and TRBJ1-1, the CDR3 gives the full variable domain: KAGVTQTPRYLIKTRGQQVTLSCSPISGHRSVSWYQQTPGQGLQFLFEYFSETQRNKGNFPGRFSGRQFSNSRSEMNVSTLELGDSALYLCASSVTGGNTEAFFGQGTRLTVV.

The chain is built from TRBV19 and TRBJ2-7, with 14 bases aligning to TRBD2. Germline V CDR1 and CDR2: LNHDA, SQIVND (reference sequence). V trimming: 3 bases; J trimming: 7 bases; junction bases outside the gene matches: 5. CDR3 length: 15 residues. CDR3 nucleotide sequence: TGTGCCAGTAGTATGGGACTAGCGGGAGTAGGGGAGCAGTACTTC. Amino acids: CASSMGLAGVGEQYF.

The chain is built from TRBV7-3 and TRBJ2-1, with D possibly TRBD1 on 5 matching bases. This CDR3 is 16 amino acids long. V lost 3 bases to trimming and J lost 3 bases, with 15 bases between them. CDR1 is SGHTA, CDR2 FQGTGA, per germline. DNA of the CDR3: TGTGCCAGCAGCTTTGACTGGACACCAATCTACAATGAGCAGTTCTTC. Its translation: CASSFDWTPIYNEQFF.

CDR3 sequence reads: CASSHKVTLGSSGNTIYF. As DNA, the CDR3 is TGTGCCAGCAGCCATAAAGTAACCTTGGGGAGCTCTGGAAACACCATATATTTT. The chain is built from TRBV7-9 and TRBJ1-3; D uncertain. Trimming took off 5 bases at V and 0 bases at J, with 20 bases between the two ends. The germline V gene has CDR1 SEHNR and CDR2 FQNEAQ (reference sequence). This CDR3 is built from 18 residues.

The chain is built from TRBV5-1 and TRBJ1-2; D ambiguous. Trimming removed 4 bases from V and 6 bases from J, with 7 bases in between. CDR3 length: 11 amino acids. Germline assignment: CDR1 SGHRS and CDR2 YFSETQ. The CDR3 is CASSPGHGYTF. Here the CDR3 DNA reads TGCGCCAGCAGCCCCGGTCATGGCTACACCTTC.

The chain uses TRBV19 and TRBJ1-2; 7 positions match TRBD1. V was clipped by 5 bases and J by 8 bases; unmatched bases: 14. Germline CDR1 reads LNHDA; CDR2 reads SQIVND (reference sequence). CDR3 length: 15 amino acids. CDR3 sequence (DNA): TGTGCCAGTAGTCTTAGCACCGGGACAGCCCCCGGCTACACCTTC. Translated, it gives CASSLSTGTAPGYTF.

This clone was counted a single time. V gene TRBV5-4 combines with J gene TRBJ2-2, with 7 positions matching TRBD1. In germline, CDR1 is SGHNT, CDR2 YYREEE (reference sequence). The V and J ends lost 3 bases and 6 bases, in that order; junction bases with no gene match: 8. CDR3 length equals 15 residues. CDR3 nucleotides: TGTGCCAGCAGCTCACCGGGACAGAGGGCCGGGGAGCTGTTTTTT. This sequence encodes CASSSPGQRAGELFF. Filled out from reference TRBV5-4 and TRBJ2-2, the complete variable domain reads ETGVTQSPTHLIKTRGQQVTLRCSSQSGHNTVSWYQQALGQGPQFIFQYYREEENGRGNFPPRFSGLQFPNYSSELNVNALELDDSALYLCASSSPGQRAGELFFGEGSRLTVL.

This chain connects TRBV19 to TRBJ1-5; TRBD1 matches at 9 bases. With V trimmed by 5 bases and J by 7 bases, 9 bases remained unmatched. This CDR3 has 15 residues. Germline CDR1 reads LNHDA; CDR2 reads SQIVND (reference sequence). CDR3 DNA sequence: TGTGCCAGTAGTCCCGGGACAGGGCTAGAGCAGCCCCAGCATTTT. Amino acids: CASSPGTGLEQPQHF.

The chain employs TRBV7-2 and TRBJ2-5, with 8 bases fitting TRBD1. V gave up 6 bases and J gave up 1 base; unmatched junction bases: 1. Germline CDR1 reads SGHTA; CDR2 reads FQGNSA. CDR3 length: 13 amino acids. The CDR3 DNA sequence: TGTGCCAGCAGGCAGGGGGCCCAAGAGACCCAGTACTTC. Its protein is CASRQGAQETQYF.